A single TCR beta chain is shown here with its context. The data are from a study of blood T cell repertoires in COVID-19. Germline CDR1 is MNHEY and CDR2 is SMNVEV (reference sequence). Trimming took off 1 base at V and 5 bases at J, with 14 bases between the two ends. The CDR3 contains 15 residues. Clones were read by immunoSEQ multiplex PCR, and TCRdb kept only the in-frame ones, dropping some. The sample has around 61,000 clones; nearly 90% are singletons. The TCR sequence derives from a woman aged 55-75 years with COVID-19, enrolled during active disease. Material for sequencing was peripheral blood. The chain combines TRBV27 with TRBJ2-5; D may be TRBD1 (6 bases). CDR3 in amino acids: CASSLLRTVPETQYF. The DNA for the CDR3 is TGTGCCAGCAGTTTATTGCGGACAGTCCCGGAGACCCAGTACTTC.